What follows describes a single T cell receptor (beta chain). Its antigen is currently not known. Base qualities are missing; no much larger clone stands one base away. Trimming leaves V shorter by 8 bases and J shorter by 4 bases, with the junction holding 4 bases beyond the gene matches. The CDR3 holds 13 amino acids from the cysteine to the phenylalanine. Only CDR3 DNA is held: 39 bases, read in frame from base 1. The germline V gene specifies SNHLY as CDR1 and FYNNEI as CDR2. Peripheral blood CD8+ and CD4+ T cells from healthy donors, Susac syndrome patients and multiple sclerosis patients were profiled using high-throughput TCR beta sequencing. The healthy donors served as controls matched for age and sex. Bulk CD8+ and CD4+ T cells were purified by magnetic negative isolation, while CD8+ TEMRA cells were enriched using FACS. Blood was collected in EDTA tubes and processed within 24 hours, with PBMCs isolated through density gradient centrifugation. PBMCs intended for TCR sequencing were frozen in liquid nitrogen and were later thawed in a 37 degrees C water bath. The sorted or isolated CD4+, CD8+ and CD8+ TEMRA cells reached a purity of at least 90%.

RNA was extracted using the RNeasy kit, and about 0.5 to 1 microgram was reverse transcribed with random hexamers. The immunoSEQ multiplex PCR assay, which covers 54 Vbeta and 13 Jbeta segments, was used to amplify TCR beta CDR3 regions. To correct PCR amplification bias, a synthetic template baseline was used for both primer optimization and computational correction. In the original analysis: Reads were annotated to V, D and J genes according to IMGT and were analyzed with immunoSEQ Analyzer, with only productive sequences retained. To calculate clonality, Shannon entropy was normalized by log2 of the number of productive unique sequences and then subtracted from one. For each patient and control, public and private clones were evaluated among the 100 most prevalent clones. Clones were defined as Susac-specific when absent from the healthy and MS cohorts, from about 1,100 published viral clones and from other ImmuneACCESS disease sequences. The public reads were run again by TCRdb, first through fastp at Q25 and then through MiXCR, and only productive beta chains were kept. Identical CDR3 protein sequences are pooled into one entry, listed with their most common genes and DNA. The V and J calls, along with clone size, are taken from TCRdb and not from the paper's own processing. Counted in this sample were over 120,000 distinct CDR3 sequences; roughly 94% of them appeared once. Under 0.095% of the sample comes from the top ten.

The record originates from a study of CD8 T cells in Susac syndrome (dated by TCRdb to between 2019 and 2020). With respect to the entire study: Whether CD8+ T cell activation and differentiation in Susac syndrome was antigen driven was tested using repertoire sequencing.

Paper-wide results and their limitations: The study acknowledged that relatively few individuals were included in the TCR sequencing and HLA analysis.

The chain was built from TRBV2 and TRBJ2-5; 10 bases in the middle match TRBD1. The origin of this receptor is a human donor in good health. The specimen was CD4+ T cells from PBMCs. Here the CDR3 is given as CASGRDRGETQYF. The nucleotide sequence reads as follows: TGTGCCAGCGGACGGGACAGGGGAGAGACCCAGTACTTC.